The 21 T cell receptor beta chains below come from one sample, sequenced in a study of T cells after yellow fever vaccination. TCRdb independently ran MiXCR on the 5' RACE reads; one entry per CDR3 protein. The profile shows hundreds of thousands of distinct CDR3 sequences, roughly a sixth of them singletons. This material consisted of PBMCs, taken 5 to 6 days after the first yellow fever vaccination. All receptors come from a man younger than 30 who received the YFV17D yellow fever vaccine.

This clonotype was picked up many times. The V and J genes are TRBV12-3 or TRBV12-4 and TRBJ1-4, with a weak D call TRBD1 (5 bases). The V end was cut by 3 bases, the J end by 7 bases, with 21 bases between. The CDR3 is 17 amino acids. Written as DNA, the CDR3 is TGTGCCAGCAGTTTTACCAACCTTGCAGGGAACGGTGAAAAACTGTTTTTT. This codes for CASSFTNLAGNGEKLFF.

This clonotype was detected a few times. The chain carries TRBV12-3 or TRBV12-4 and TRBJ1-4; no definite D call. Trimming stripped 0 bases from V and 4 bases from J, with 3 bases between. There are 13 residues in the CDR3. CDR3 sequence reads: CASSLASNEKLFF. In nucleotides, the CDR3 is TGTGCCAGCAGTTTAGCCAGTAATGAAAAACTGTTTTTT.

The genes are TRBV29-1 and TRBJ1-1; D might be TRBD1 (5 bases). The ends were cut back, 0 bases at V and 1 base at J, with 12 bases in the middle. Germline V gene sequence: CDR1 SQVTM, CDR2 ANQGSEA. There are 15 residues in the CDR3. The CDR3 DNA follows: TGCAGCGTTGAAGATCTTGGGGGTGAGAACACTGAAGCTTTCTTT. Amino acids: CSVEDLGGENTEAFF.

This chain uses TRBV18 with TRBJ1-2, with 7 bases that match TRBD1. This CDR3 has 14 amino acids. Trimming took 6 bases from V and 7 from J; bases not matched to a gene: 11. The germline V gene has CDR1 KGHSH and CDR2 LQKENI. CDR3 sequence: CASSQATTGIGYTF. The DNA for the CDR3 is TGTGCCAGCTCGCAAGCCACGACAGGGATTGGCTACACCTTC. Variable domain in full (rest from reference TRBV18 and TRBJ1-2): NAGVMQNPRHLVRRRGQEARLRCSPMKGHSHVYWYRQLPEEGLKFMVYLQKENIIDESGMPKERFSAEFPKEGPSILRIQQVVRGDSAAYFCASSQATTGIGYTFGSGTRLTVV.

The chain uses TRBV6-1 and TRBJ1-1; D remains unclear. There are 13 residues in the CDR3. V lost 6 bases to trimming and J lost 8 bases, with 16 bases between them. CDR1 and CDR2 (germline): MNHNS, SASEGT. Here the CDR3 DNA reads TGTGCCAGCAGACCCCCAGCCGTTTCGGAAGCTTTCTTT. Translated: CASRPPAVSEAFF.

Only a few counts were recorded for this clonotype. The V and J genes are TRBV5-1 and TRBJ2-2; no reliable D call. Germline values: CDR1 SGHRS, CDR2 YFSETQ. The germline V and J ends were trimmed by 0 bases and 8 bases, with 8 bases remaining between them. The CDR3 runs 13 residues. The CDR3 nucleotides read TGCGCCAGCAGCTTGGCCCCTCAAGGGGAGCTGTTTTTT. This codes for CASSLAPQGELFF.

The genes are TRBV6-5 and TRBJ1-1; D gene ambiguous. Trimming took off 0 bases at V and 0 bases at J, with 8 bases between the two ends. Germline CDR1 is MNHEY and CDR2 is SVGAGI. The CDR3 is made up of 15 amino acids. CDR3 amino acids: CASSYSARMNTEAFF. The DNA of the CDR3 is TGTGCCAGCAGTTACTCGGCCCGGATGAACACTGAAGCTTTCTTT.

V gene TRBV7-2 combines with J gene TRBJ2-5; 10 bases agree with TRBD2. This CDR3 region has 15 residues. Germline V gene data show CDR1 as SGHTA and CDR2 as FQGNSA. V trimming: 1 base; J trimming: 3 bases; junction bases outside the gene matches: 2. CDR3 coding DNA: TGTGCCAGCAGCTTAGGGACTAGCGGTGAAGAGACCCAGTACTTC. Protein product: CASSLGTSGEETQYF.

The chain combines TRBV3-1 with TRBJ2-1; TRBD2 agrees at 12 bases. The CDR3 extends over 19 amino acids. CDR1 is LGHDT, CDR2 YNNKEL, per germline (reference sequence). After removal of 3 bases from V and 1 base from J, the junction contained 10 bases not matched to a gene. This CDR3 reads CASSHPLAGGPGSYNEQFF. Here the CDR3 DNA reads TGTGCCAGCAGCCATCCCCTAGCGGGGGGGCCCGGTTCCTACAATGAGCAGTTCTTC.

The CDR3 protein is CASIGRTGGNSPLHF. The CDR3 DNA sequence: TGTGCCAGCATTGGACGTACAGGGGGTAATTCACCCCTCCACTTT. This rearrangement joins TRBV2 to TRBJ1-6; 8 bases align to TRBD1. Trimming took 7 bases from V and 6 from J; bases not matched to a gene: 8. This CDR3 has 15 residues. From germline, CDR1 is SNHLY and CDR2 FYNNEI.

The V and J genes are TRBV5-6 and TRBJ1-6, with TRBD1 matching 7 bases. The CDR3 extends over 17 amino acids. With V trimmed by 2 bases and J by 10 bases, 15 bases remained unmatched. Per the germline V gene, CDR1 is SGHDT and CDR2 is YYEEEE. The CDR3 DNA reads as TGTGCCAGCAGCTTTCTCCCGACAGGGACGGCGAACTCACCCCTCCACTTT. Translation gives CASSFLPTGTANSPLHF.

The rearrangement joins TRBV19 to TRBJ1-1; no clear D. CDR3 size: 13 residues. Germline V gene data show CDR1 as LNHDA and CDR2 as SQIVND (reference sequence). Trimming removed 1 base at V and 2 bases at J, with 5 bases between. The CDR3 DNA reads TGTGCCAGTAGTATAGCGTCTAACACTGAAGCTTTCTTT. Protein: CASSIASNTEAFF.

V usage is TRBV29-1 and J usage is TRBJ1-4; 9 positions agree with TRBD1. Trimming cost V 7 bases and J 6 bases; bases outside gene matches: 21. This CDR3 is 18 amino acids long. Germline V lookup: CDR1 SQVTM, CDR2 ANQGSEA. The CDR3 is CSAGERTGEKSPHEKLFF. The CDR3 bases are TGCAGCGCCGGGGAAAGGACAGGGGAAAAGTCCCCCCATGAAAAACTGTTTTTT.

This clonotype came up a few times. V usage is TRBV7-8 and J usage is TRBJ2-2, with 7 bases identical to TRBD1. Germline V gene lookup returns CDR1 SGHVS and CDR2 FQNEAQ. Trimming took 2 bases from V and 5 from J; bases not matched to a gene: 17. The CDR3 extends over 19 amino acids. As DNA, the CDR3 is TGTGCCAGCAGCTTATCAAAATATCGGGTGGACAGGTCAACCGGGGAGCTGTTTTTT. This translates into CASSLSKYRVDRSTGELFF.

The sample holds a few counts of this clonotype. The chain recombines TRBV5-1 with TRBJ2-6; either TRBD1 or TRBD2 may supply D (5 bases each). The V and J ends lost 4 bases and 2 bases respectively, with 13 bases between them. The CDR3 consists of 16 residues. Germline lookup yields CDR1 SGHRS and CDR2 YFSETQ. The CDR3 nucleotides read TGCGCCAGCAGCGTAGGGACGTCGACTGGGGCCAACGTCCTGACTTTC. This codes for CASSVGTSTGANVLTF.

This clonotype has only a few counts. The chain couples TRBV7-8 to TRBJ2-3, with D uncertain. Trimming pared 1 base from V and 14 bases from J, leaving 13 bases between. This CDR3 has 12 residues. Germline-derived CDR1 and CDR2 are SGHVS and FQNEAQ. CDR3 DNA: TGTGCCAGCAGCTTAGGTATTAGTCTTCGGTATTTT. It yields the protein CASSLGISLRYF.

As to this clonotype: Possible read error: a much larger clone is one base away. The J gene is TRBJ2-5, the V gene TRBV12-3 or TRBV12-4; 7 bases are shared with TRBD1. V dropped 7 bases and J dropped 5; count of bases not matched to a gene: 7. This CDR3 comprises 13 residues. The CDR3 region has the DNA TGTGCCAGCAACGACAGGGTCGGGGAGACCCAGTACTTC. It yields the protein CASNDRVGETQYF.

This sequence joins TRBV7-9 and TRBJ1-2; tentatively, D is TRBD1 (5 bases). Germline V CDR1 and CDR2: SEHNR, FQNEAQ (reference sequence). The CDR3 spans 14 residues. The germline V and J ends were trimmed by 8 bases and 7 bases, with 20 bases remaining between them. DNA of the CDR3: TGTGCCAGCCCCACCGCCGATCAGGGTGCTGGCTACACCTTC. Residues: CASPTADQGAGYTF.

This clonotype was recorded a few times. The chain joins TRBV4-1 to TRBJ2-3; no clear D gene. The CDR3 consists of 15 residues. Trimming stripped 4 bases from V and 2 bases from J, with 13 bases between. Germline CDR1 and CDR2: MGHRA and YSYEKL. The CDR3 coding sequence is TGCGCCAGCAGCCTCCTTTCGTGGGACACAGATACGCAGTATTTT. Translating gives CASSLLSWDTDTQYF.

The rearrangement links TRBV7-2 to TRBJ1-1; perhaps TRBD1 as D (6 bases). The V end lost 5 bases, the J end lost 0 bases, and 13 bases lay between the germline ends. This CDR3 is 15 amino acids long. CDR1 and CDR2 (germline): SGHTA, FQGNSA. CDR3 in amino acids: CASSTSTGLNTEAFF. The CDR3 DNA is TGTGCCAGCAGCACGAGTACAGGGCTGAACACTGAAGCTTTCTTT.

This clonotype was seen only a few times. The chain links TRBV5-4 to TRBJ2-5; 11 nucleotides line up with TRBD2. The ends lost 4 bases at V and 5 bases at J; junction bases unmatched: 7. CDR3 length: 15 amino acids. The germline V gene has CDR1 SGHNT and CDR2 YYREEE (reference sequence). CDR3 in DNA: TGTGCCAGCAGCACCCTAGCGGGGGGCCACGAGACCCAGTACTTC. Its translation: CASSTLAGGHETQYF.